The rows below give T cell receptor beta chains drawn from one sample of a study of CD4 T cells in relation to SARS-CoV-2 and coronaviruses. The protocol was immunoSEQ multiplex PCR, while the TCRdb copy is restricted to in-frame clones and leaves out a portion. The table includes some 65,000 clones, about nine tenths detected once. Sample: memory CD4+ T cells from PBMCs. All receptors derive from a human donor in good health. The CDR3 runs from the conserved cysteine through the conserved F or W. Fields, in order: J gene, D gene, clone size, V gene, CDR3 DNA, CDR3 protein. The D gene is left open where the match is weak. Not every row has a clone size; where given, it reads once, few, many or a size class.

TRBJ2-2	TRBD1	.	TRBV29-1	TGCAGCGTCGGGGACAGGGCGAACACCGGGGAGCTGTTTTTT	CSVGDRANTGELFF
TRBJ1-2	.	.	TRBV6-2/TRBV6-3	TGTGCCAGCAGTTACCTAGGGGCCGGCTATGGCTACACCTTC	CASSYLGAGYGYTF
TRBJ1-1	.	.	TRBV5-1	TGCGCCAGCAGCTTGTTGGGAGGACAGAACACTGAAGCTTTCTTT	CASSLLGGQNTEAFF
TRBJ2-5	.	once	TRBV3-1/TRBV3-2	TGTGCCAGCAGCCAAGATCTAGGGGACGGTCAAGAGACCCAGTACTTC	CASSQDLGDGQETQYF
TRBJ2-6	TRBD2	.	TRBV7-2	TGTGCCAGCAGCCTGGGAGGGCCTTTAAGCTCTGGGGCCAACGTCCTGACTTTC	CASSLGGPLSSGANVLTF
TRBJ1-5	.	.	TRBV24-1	TGTGCCACCAGTGATTTACGAGGGTTTGGCAATCAGCCCCAGCATTTT	CATSDLRGFGNQPQHF
TRBJ2-3	TRBD2	.	TRBV7-9	TGTGCCAGCAGCCATTCAGTGGGAGGGAGCGGTTCGGATACGCAGTATTTT	CASSHSVGGSGSDTQYF
TRBJ1-1	.	.	TRBV7-2	TGTGCCAGCAGCGGCTTCCACGGCACAGCTTTCTTT	CASSGFHGTAFF
TRBJ1-2	.	.	TRBV19	TGTGCCAGTAGTGCCAGGGCCGGCTATGGCTACACCTTC	CASSARAGYGYTF
TRBJ2-1	.	.	TRBV11-2	TGTGCCAGCAGCCCTCTAGCGCCAAGCAACAATGAGCAGTTCTTC	CASSPLAPSNNEQFF
TRBJ1-4	.	.	TRBV6-1	TGTGCCAGCAGTGAAGAGAGGGATGAAAAACTGTTTTTT	CASSEERDEKLFF
TRBJ2-1	TRBD2	.	TRBV9	TGTGCCAGCAGCGTAGCTCCGCGGGGGGAGGAAAATGAGCAGTTCTTC	CASSVAPRGEENEQFF
TRBJ1-2	.	.	TRBV21-1	TGTGCCAGCGCGGCAAACTTTTCTGGCTACACCTTC	CASAANFSGYTF
TRBJ2-7	TRBD2	.	TRBV11-2	TGTGCCAGCAGCCCGACCGGGACTACAAGGTACGAGCAGTACTTC	CASSPTGTTRYEQYF
TRBJ1-2	.	.	TRBV4-3	TGCGCCAGCAGCCAAGCCGTACAGGGTCTCTATGGCTACACCTTC	CASSQAVQGLYGYTF